These 17 T cell receptor beta chains were sequenced from one sample in a study of regulatory dendritic cells for organ transplantation. Only in-frame clones appear in the TCRdb table, and some are missing; sequencing was by immunoSEQ multiplex PCR. The table has fewer than 12,000 clones, about 75% seen once. Sequenced: memory CD8+ T cells from blood. Sample subset: CD45RO+ memory T cells. The receptors shown here come from a human donor in good health.

This clone has more than one count but fewer than ten. The chain joins TRBV2 to TRBJ2-2, with TRBD2 matching 8 bases. Per germline, CDR1 SNHLY and CDR2 FYNNEI. CDR3 length: 14 residues. J was trimmed by 8 bases and V by 4 bases; bases with no gene match: 6. The CDR3 here is CASSAGLAGGELFF. CDR3 coding DNA: TGTGCCAGCAGTGCCGGACTAGCCGGGGGGGAGCTGTTTTTT.

The rearrangement uses TRBV6-4 and TRBJ2-1, with 7 bases that match TRBD2. This CDR3 region has 13 residues. Germline CDR1 reads MRHNA; CDR2 reads SNTAGT. Trimming cost V 6 bases and J 6 bases; bases outside gene matches: 5. The CDR3 nucleotides read TGTGCCAGCAGCAGCGGGGCGACCAATGAGCAGTTCTTC. As protein: CASSSGATNEQFF.

The chain couples TRBV7-9 to TRBJ2-1, with D possibly being TRBD2 (6 bases). The CDR3 runs to 16 residues. V lost 5 bases and J 1 base, leaving 15 bases between the germline ends. Germline loops: CDR1 SEHNR, CDR2 FQNEAQ (reference sequence). CDR3 nucleotide sequence: TGTGCCAGCAGCAAGTGGGAGGATCAATCCTACAATGAGCAGTTCTTC. The encoded protein is CASSKWEDQSYNEQFF.

The chain is built from TRBV21-1 and TRBJ2-7; the D call of TRBD1 is as the table states it, not checked on the DNA. TRBV21-1 represents a pseudogene. This CDR3 has 13 amino acids. Written as DNA, the CDR3 is TGTGCCAGTGCACCCAAACCAGATTACGAGCAGTACTTC. Translated: CASAPKPDYEQYF.

This chain links TRBV6-1 with TRBJ1-5; no firm D call. CDR3 size: 12 residues. The germline gives CDR1 MNHNS, CDR2 SASEGT. V was shortened by 7 bases and J by 6 bases, with 10 bases between the two germline ends. This CDR3 reads CASNDEAQPQHF. CDR3 coding DNA: TGTGCCAGCAACGACGAAGCTCAGCCCCAGCATTTT.

The genes are TRBV4-3 and TRBJ2-3; 9 bases match TRBD2. The CDR3 sequence is 19 residues long. The germline CDR1 and CDR2 sequences are LGHNA and YSLEER. Trimming took 1 base from V and 9 from J; bases not matched to a gene: 20. In DNA, the CDR3 is TGCGCCAGCAGCCAAGTATGGGGCGGAACTAGCGGGCTCCCGGGAACGCAGTATTTT. Its protein is CASSQVWGGTSGLPGTQYF.

The chain is built from TRBV7-9 and TRBJ2-3, with 9 bases identical to TRBD1. V lost 5 bases to trimming and J lost 2 bases; unmatched junction nucleotides: 5. From germline, CDR1 is SEHNR and CDR2 FQNEAQ (reference sequence). CDR3 length: 15 residues. The CDR3, as DNA: TGTGCCAGCAGCCTGGGACAGGGCCTCACAGATACGCAGTATTTT. Translated, it gives CASSLGQGLTDTQYF.

The genes are TRBV4-1 and TRBJ1-4, with D maybe TRBD1 (5 bases). Germline-derived CDR1 and CDR2 are MGHRA and YSYEKL. The CDR3 has 15 residues. Trimming removed 3 bases from V and 10 bases from J, with 18 bases in between. CDR3 protein: CASSQDRGLIRKLFF. The CDR3, as DNA: TGCGCCAGCAGCCAGGACCGGGGCCTGATCCGAAAACTGTTTTTT.

V is TRBV9 and J is TRBJ1-2; D perhaps matches TRBD1 (6 bases). The V end lost 0 bases, the J end lost 4 bases, and 13 bases lay between the germline ends. This CDR3 has 15 amino acids. The germline V gene encodes CDR1 SGDLS and CDR2 YYNGEE. Written as DNA, the CDR3 is TGTGCCAGCAGCGTAGAACAGGGTGGGGCCTATGGCTACACCTTC. It specifies CASSVEQGGAYGYTF.

The CDR3 nucleotides are TGTGCCTGGAGCGTGCGGGGGGATAGCACAGATACGCAGTATTTT. Protein sequence: CAWSVRGDSTDTQYF. The chain is built from TRBV30 and TRBJ2-3; 8 positions match TRBD2. This CDR3 is built from 15 residues. Germline V gene data show CDR1 as GTSNPN and CDR2 as SVGIG (reference sequence). Losses at the gene ends were 3 bases for V and 0 bases for J; bases not matched to a gene: 5.

The table lists this clone with a few counts. The genes are TRBV6-6 and TRBJ1-1; D is unclear. This CDR3 comprises 13 residues. V shed 8 bases and J shed 5 bases, with 15 bases lying between them. CDR1 and CDR2 from the germline V gene are MNHNY and SVGAGI (reference sequence). CDR3 in amino acids: CASVYSPRTEAFF. CDR3 in DNA: TGTGCCAGCGTCTACAGTCCGAGAACTGAAGCTTTCTTT.

The V call is TRBV30, the J call TRBJ2-3, with D hard to call. Per germline, CDR1 GTSNPN and CDR2 SVGIG (reference sequence). Trimming removed 1 base from V and 1 base from J, with 6 bases in between. The CDR3 is 13 residues long. CDR3 nucleotide sequence: TGTGCCTGGAGTGGTGGGGGCACAGATACGCAGTATTTT. This gives the protein CAWSGGGTDTQYF. Variable domain in full (rest from reference TRBV30 and TRBJ2-3): SQTIHQWPATLVQPVGSPLSLECTVEGTSNPNLYWYRQAAGRGLQLLFYSVGIGQISSEVPQNLSASRPQDRQFILSSKKLLLSDSGFYLCAWSGGGTDTQYFGPGTRLTVL.

This chain uses TRBV9 with TRBJ2-1; TRBD1 might be the D (5 bases). Trimming left V 4 bases short and J 9 bases short, with 14 bases between. This CDR3 comprises 13 residues. Germline V CDR1 and CDR2: SGDLS, YYNGEE. This CDR3 is CASSPGLQGEQFF. CDR3 DNA: TGTGCCAGCAGCCCAGGGCTGCAGGGTGAGCAGTTCTTC. Full variable domain (rest looked up from reference TRBV9 and TRBJ2-1): DSGVTQTPKHLITATGQRVTLRCSPRSGDLSVYWYQQSLDQGLQFLIQYYNGEERAKGNILERFSAQQFPDLHSELNLSSLELGDSALYFCASSPGLQGEQFFGPGTRLTVL.

This clone has only a few counts. This chain uses TRBV27 with TRBJ2-7; D is perhaps TRBD2 (5 bases). With 8 bases removed from V and 6 bases from J, the gap between germline ends came to 14 bases. This CDR3 is 12 amino acids long. The V gene's germline CDR1 is MNHEY and CDR2 SMNVEV (reference sequence). The CDR3 loop reads CASQSGQSEQYF. The CDR3 nucleotides are TGTGCCAGCCAGAGCGGCCAGTCCGAGCAGTACTTC.

The chain uses TRBV27 and TRBJ2-1; the D gene is possibly TRBD2 (7 bases). The CDR3 runs to 16 residues. CDR1 and CDR2 from the germline V gene are MNHEY and SMNVEV (reference sequence). With 2 bases removed from V and 6 bases from J, the gap between germline ends came to 17 bases. The DNA for the CDR3 is TGTGCCAGCAGTTTAGTAGGGGGGGATACGACCAATGAGCAGTTCTTC. Translated, it gives CASSLVGGDTTNEQFF.

The chain combines TRBV4-2 with TRBJ2-2; D possibly corresponds to TRBD1 (6 bases). V was clipped by 4 bases and J by 3 bases, with 9 bases between them. Germline CDR1 reads LGHNA; CDR2 reads YNFKEQ. The CDR3 covers 14 residues. The CDR3 coding sequence is TGTGCCAGCAGCCGTTACAGGGACACCGGGGAGCTGTTTTTT. This translates into CASSRYRDTGELFF.

The rearrangement joins TRBV15 to TRBJ2-5; 9 bases fit TRBD2. Germline V gene lookup returns CDR1 LNHNV and CDR2 YYDKDF (reference sequence). V lost 3 bases to trimming and J lost 8 bases; unmatched junction nucleotides: 10. This CDR3 spans 15 amino acids. The CDR3 nucleotides are TGTGCCACCAGCAGCAGACTAGCGGTCCGTGATACCCAGTACTTC. Protein sequence: CATSSRLAVRDTQYF. The full variable domain, rest sourced from reference TRBV15 and TRBJ2-5, is DAMVIQNPRYQVTQFGKPVTLSCSQTLNHNVMYWYQQKSSQAPKLLFHYYDKDFNNEADTPDNFQSRRPNTSFCFLDIRSPGLGDTAMYLCATSSRLAVRDTQYFGPGTRLLVL.